This entry concerns a single T cell receptor (beta chain). No antigen is known for it. It was with 60 Vbeta and 13 Jbeta primers that the PCR ran. Some clones are missing from TCRdb's copy, which holds only in-frame ones; the method was immunoSEQ multiplex PCR. The sample lists roughly 150,000 clones, roughly 80% occurring once. Germline CDR1 is SQVTM and CDR2 is ANQGSEA. The CDR3 runs to 17 residues. Trimming took 6 bases from V and 2 from J, leaving 25 bases between them. The data belong to a study of cytomegalovirus exposure and HLA in healthy donors. Study findings and constraints: Accurate prediction of most subjects' HLA-A and HLA-B alleles from TCR beta sequences was reported. Upon later analysis, HLA-associated TCR beta chains proved more clonally expanded than other, equally common chains. In a later analysis, TCR beta V- and J-gene trimming showed a link to a missense DCLRE1C variant.

The chain recombines TRBV29-1 with TRBJ1-2; possibly TRBD1 for D (5 bases). The sequenced sample consisted of PBMCs. This receptor was identified in a man between 18 and 35 years old in good health and CMV-seropositive. The CDR3: CSVSPGSGIGGNYGYTF. CDR3 in DNA: TGCAGCGTCTCCCCAGGGTCAGGGATCGGGGGGAACTATGGCTACACCTTC. The full variable domain, its missing parts supplied by reference TRBV29-1 and TRBJ1-2, is SAVISQKPSRDICQRGTSLTIQCQVDSQVTMMFWYRQQPGQSLTLIATANQGSEATYESGFVIDKFPISRPNLTFSTLTVSNMSPEDSSIYLCSVSPGSGIGGNYGYTFGSGTRLTVV.